Each of the 3 T cell receptor beta chains below was sequenced from the same sample in a study of blood T cell repertoires in COVID-19 (dated by TCRdb to the early 2020s). Libraries were constructed by the immunoSEQ multiplex PCR assay. The clones in this table, taken by TCRdb from immuneACCESS, are in-frame only. Not every clone is retained; where verified, under half of the shortfall comes from an unresolved V gene, and the cause of the rest is unknown. The sample records a few hundred thousand clones, around 84% of which are singletons. Approximately 5.3% of the sample belongs to the ten largest clones. The sequencing sample was made of peripheral blood. The receptors stem from a woman between 55 and 75 years old with COVID-19, enrolled during active disease.

With respect to this clone: The sample has other DNA sequences that encode this CDR3 too. The chain recombines TRBV5-1 with TRBJ2-3; 10 nucleotides align to TRBD2. The CDR3 sequence is 16 residues long. The germline V gene encodes CDR1 SGHRS and CDR2 YFSETQ. J lost 0 bases, V lost 3 bases, and 4 bases had no gene match. CDR3 region: CASSSGLAASTDTQYF. The CDR3, as DNA: TGCGCCAGCAGCTCTGGACTAGCGGCCAGCACAGATACGCAGTATTTT.

Here the CDR3 DNA reads TGTGCCAGCTCACCGCTACAGGGGGCGAACACTGAAGCTTTCTTT. This encodes CASSPLQGANTEAFF. The V call is TRBV18, the J call TRBJ1-1, with TRBD1 identical over 9 bases. This CDR3 comprises 15 residues. The germline V gene has CDR1 KGHSH and CDR2 LQKENI. With 3 bases clipped from V and 1 base from J, the junction kept 3 bases outside the gene matches.

Turning to this clone: Sequence at one end of the junction differs from germline and may be a read error. The genes are TRBV24-1 and TRBJ2-1, with TRBD2 matching over 12 bases. The germline V gene has CDR1 KGHDR and CDR2 SFDVKD. The CDR3 spans 17 residues. The DNA of the CDR3 is TGTGCCACCAGTGGCCGGACTAGCGGGACCTCCTACAATGGGCAGTTCTTC. It codes for CATSGRTSGTSYNGQFF.